This T cell receptor beta chain is drawn from a study of T cells after yellow fever vaccination. General study findings and limits: After the booster, about 95% of CD4 and about nine tenths of CD8 primary-response clones were re-detected.

This clonotype was counted ten times or more. From the 5' RACE reads, TCRdb called clonotypes with MiXCR, one entry per CDR3 protein. This sample has about 12,000 distinct CDR3 sequences; under 6.5% occur once, and the top ten carry 0.7% to 1%. The germline V gene encodes CDR1 SGHKS and CDR2 YYEKEE (reference sequence). V was shortened by 2 bases and J by 0 bases, with 8 bases between the two germline ends. The CDR3 contains 15 residues. The rearrangement joins TRBV5-5 to TRBJ1-4; the D is unclear. The sequence was obtained from a man aged 25-45 years who received the YFV17D yellow fever vaccine. The sequenced sample was PBMCs, either bulk or a sorted T-cell subset (CD4+, CD8+, memory, or dextramer-sorted; not recorded which), obtained on the day of the yellow fever booster vaccination. CDR3 sequence: CASSLTQATNEKLFF. The CDR3 DNA sequence: TGTGCCAGCAGCTTAACACAAGCAACTAATGAAAAACTGTTTTTT.